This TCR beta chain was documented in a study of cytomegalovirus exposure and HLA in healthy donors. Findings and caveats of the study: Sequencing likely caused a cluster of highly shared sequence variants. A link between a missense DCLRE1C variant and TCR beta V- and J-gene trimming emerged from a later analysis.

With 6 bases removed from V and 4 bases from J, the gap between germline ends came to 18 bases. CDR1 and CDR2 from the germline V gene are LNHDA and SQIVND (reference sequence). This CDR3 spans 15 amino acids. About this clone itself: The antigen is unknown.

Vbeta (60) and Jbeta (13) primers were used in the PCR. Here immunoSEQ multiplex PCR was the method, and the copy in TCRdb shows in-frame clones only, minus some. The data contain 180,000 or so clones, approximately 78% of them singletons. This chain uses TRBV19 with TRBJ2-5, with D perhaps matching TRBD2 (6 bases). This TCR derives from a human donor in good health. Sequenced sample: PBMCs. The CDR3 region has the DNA TGTGCCAGTAGACGGAGGGGTTATGGGGGAGAGACCCAGTACTTC. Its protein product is CASRRRGYGGETQYF.